What follows is one T cell receptor beta chain and its context. This CDR3 is 14 amino acids long. Per the germline V gene, CDR1 is GTSNPN and CDR2 is SVGIG (reference sequence). V gave up 1 base and J gave up 0 bases, with 7 bases separating them. The sample originates from a study of OX40 agonist ivuxolimab in advanced cancers. Study-wide context: Dose-escalation patients had hepatocellular carcinoma, melanoma, renal cell or head and neck cancer.

Produced via immunoSEQ multiplex PCR; TCRdb's table is partial and in-frame only. The sample includes about 49,000 clones, almost 80% of them seen just once. The chain combines TRBV30 with TRBJ1-3, with D perhaps TRBD1 (5 bases). This receptor was identified in an adult with an advanced solid tumor such as melanoma, head and neck, liver or kidney cancer. The starting material was CD4+ or CD8+ T cells sorted from blood, obtained in a trial of the OX40 agonist ivuxolimab. CDR3 amino acids: CAWSAGTSGNTIYF. CDR3 bases: TGTGCCTGGAGTGCCGGGACCTCTGGAAACACCATATATTTT.